This T cell receptor (beta chain) was obtained from a study of OX40 agonist ivuxolimab in advanced cancers. Broader study findings: Expanded peripheral T cell antigen specificity was not determined. CD8+ T cells (on average) carried more expanded clones than CD4+ T cells. Near-lowest levels of clonal expansion characterized partial responders at 0.1-3.0 mg/kg.

Regarding this clone: What it binds is unknown.

Repertoires were generated with immunoSEQ multiplex PCR, while TCRdb's copy carries only in-frame clones and drops some. In the table there are 45,000 to 55,000 clones, 65% to 90% of which are singletons. This CDR3 region has 14 residues. V was pared by 3 bases and J by 2 bases, with 9 bases between. CDR1 is MNHEY, CDR2 SVGAGI, per germline. The starting material was CD4+ or CD8+ T cells sorted from blood, obtained in a trial of the OX40 agonist ivuxolimab. This chain joins TRBV6-5 and TRBJ2-3, with D possibly being TRBD1 or TRBD2 (6 bases each). This receptor was identified in an adult with an advanced solid tumor such as melanoma, head and neck, liver or kidney cancer. The CDR3 spells CASSYGGPTDTQYF. The CDR3 coding sequence is TGTGCCAGCAGTTATGGGGGGCCCACAGATACGCAGTATTTT.